This TCR beta chain was found in a study of identical twins. Overall study results and limits: Researchers reported excess low generation probability among twin-shared out-of-frame alpha sequences.

This clonotype has ten or more counts. Antigen specificity is unknown. This CDR3 has 14 residues. J lost 5 bases, V lost 5 bases, and 7 bases had no gene match. Germline-derived CDR1 and CDR2 are LGHNA and YNFKEQ. TCRdb called the 5' RACE reads again in MiXCR, with one record for every CDR3 protein. Among a few hundred thousand distinct CDR3 sequences listed, approximately 8.7% were seen once. The chain uses TRBV4-2 and TRBJ1-1; 8 positions agree with TRBD1. This clonotype was obtained from a woman aged 45-59 years in good health. Source material: naive T cells sorted from blood. DNA of the CDR3: TGTGCCAGCAGCACCCCAGGGGGCAGGACTGAAGCTTTCTTT. Encoded protein: CASSTPGGRTEAFF.